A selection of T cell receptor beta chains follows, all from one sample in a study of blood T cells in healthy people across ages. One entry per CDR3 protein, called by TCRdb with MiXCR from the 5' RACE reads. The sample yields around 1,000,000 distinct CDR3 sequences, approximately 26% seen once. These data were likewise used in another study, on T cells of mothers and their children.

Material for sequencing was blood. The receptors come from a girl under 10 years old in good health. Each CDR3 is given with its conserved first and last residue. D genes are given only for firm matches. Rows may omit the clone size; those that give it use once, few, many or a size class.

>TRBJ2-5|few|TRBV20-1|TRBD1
TGCAGTGCTCCATCTACCGGGACAGGGATGGAGACCCAGTACTTC
CSAPSTGTGMETQYF
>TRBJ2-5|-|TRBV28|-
TGTGCCAGCAGGGAATTCACGGGGACCCAAGAGACCCAGTACTTC
CASREFTGTQETQYF
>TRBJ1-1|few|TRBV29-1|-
TGCAGCGCCTTAATCGGGAGCGCATTTGAAGCTTTCTTT
CSALIGSAFEAFF
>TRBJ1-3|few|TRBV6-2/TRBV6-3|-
TGTGCCAGCAGTTTTGGACAGCTCTCTGGAAACACCATATATTTT
CASSFGQLSGNTIYF
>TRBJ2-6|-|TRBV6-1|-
TGTGCCAGCAGCGAAGCTGCTTCTGGGGCCAACGTCCTGACTTTC
CASSEAASGANVLTF
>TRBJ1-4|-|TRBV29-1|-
TGCAGCGTTGAAGATGTCAAACTTAATGAAAAACTGTTTTTT
CSVEDVKLNEKLFF
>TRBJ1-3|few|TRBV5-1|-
TGCGCCAGCAGCTTGACGGGTTACTCTGGAAACACCATATATTTT
CASSLTGYSGNTIYF
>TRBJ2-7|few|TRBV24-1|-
TGTGCCACCAGTGACCCGGGTGGCTGGGAGCAGTACTTC
CATSDPGGWEQYF
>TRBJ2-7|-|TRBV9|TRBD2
TGTGCCAGCAGCGTACGTGGGACTAGGAGTGCCTACGAGCAGTACTTC
CASSVRGTRSAYEQYF
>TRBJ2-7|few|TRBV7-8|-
TGTGCCAGCAACCTTGGAGGTTCCTACGAGCAGTACTTC
CASNLGGSYEQYF
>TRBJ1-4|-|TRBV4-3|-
TGCGCCAGCTCCTCACAAGCTGAAAAACTGTTTTTT
CASSSQAEKLFF
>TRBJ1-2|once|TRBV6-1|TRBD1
TGTGCCAGCAGTGGGACACTAAGGACAGGGGGCTATGGCTACACCTTC
CASSGTLRTGGYGYTF
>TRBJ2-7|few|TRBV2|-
TGTGCCAGCAGTGAGTGGCAGGGCGAGTTCGACTACGAGCAGTACTTC
CASSEWQGEFDYEQYF
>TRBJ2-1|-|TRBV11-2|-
TGTGCCAGCAGCTTAAGGCCGAGGTCTACATCCTTGCAGTTCTTC
CASSLRPRSTSLQFF
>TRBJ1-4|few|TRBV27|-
TGTGCCAGCAGTTTCAGGGGCTTCACCGAAAAACTGTTTTTT
CASSFRGFTEKLFF
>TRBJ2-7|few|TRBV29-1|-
TGCAGCGTTGAAGAAAGAGGGTACGAGCAGTACTTC
CSVEERGYEQYF
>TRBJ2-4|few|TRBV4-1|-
TGCGCCAGCAGCCAAGTGGTTCTCAGGGATACCAAAAACATTCAGTACTTC
CASSQVVLRDTKNIQYF
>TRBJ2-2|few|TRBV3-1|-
TGTGCCAGCAGCCAACGTGGTTCGAACACCGGGGAGCTGTTTTTT
CASSQRGSNTGELFF
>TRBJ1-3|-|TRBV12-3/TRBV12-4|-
TGTGCCAGCAGTTGGTTCTTGGGAGGAAACACCATATATTTT
CASSWFLGGNTIYF
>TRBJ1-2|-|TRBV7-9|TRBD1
TGTGCCAGCAGCTTTGACAGGGCTGACGGCTACACCTTC
CASSFDRADGYTF
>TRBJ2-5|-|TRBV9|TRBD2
TGTGCCAGCAGCGACCCTCCGGGAGGGGAGACCCAGTACTTC
CASSDPPGGETQYF
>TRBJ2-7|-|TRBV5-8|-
TGTGCCAGCAGCTTGCTTGGACAGCTCTCCTACGAGCAGTACTTC
CASSLLGQLSYEQYF
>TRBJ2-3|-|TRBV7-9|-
TGTGCCAGCAGCCCTGCGGGTAATACGCAGTATTTT
CASSPAGNTQYF
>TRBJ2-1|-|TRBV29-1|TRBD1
TGCAGCGTCCCTCTCGAGGGGGCCTGGGGGCAGAGGGAGTTCTTC
CSVPLEGAWGQREFF
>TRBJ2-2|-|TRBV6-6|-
TGTGCCAGCAGTGACGATAACACCGGGGAGCTGTTTTTT
CASSDDNTGELFF
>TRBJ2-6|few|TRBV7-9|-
TGTGCCAGCAGCGGGAGACAGTCTGGGGCCAACGTCCTGACTTTC
CASSGRQSGANVLTF
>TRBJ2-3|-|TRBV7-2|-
TGTGCCAGCAGCTTTTCTTCAGATCTAGATACGCAGTATTTT
CASSFSSDLDTQYF
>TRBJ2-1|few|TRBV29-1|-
TGCAGCGTTGAAGAAGGGGCCGGCTCCTACAATGAGCAGTTCTTC
CSVEEGAGSYNEQFF
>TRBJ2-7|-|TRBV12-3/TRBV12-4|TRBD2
TGTGCCAGCAGTTTTACTAGCGGTCCATACGAGCAGTACTTC
CASSFTSGPYEQYF
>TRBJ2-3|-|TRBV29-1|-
TGCAGCGTTGAGAAGTTAGATACGCAGTATTTT
CSVEKLDTQYF
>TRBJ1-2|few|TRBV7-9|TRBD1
TGTGCCAGCGGATTCCATACCGGGACAGCTTACTATGGCTACACCTTC
CASGFHTGTAYYGYTF
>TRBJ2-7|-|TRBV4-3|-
TGCGCCAGCAGCCAAGATCGGGGTTCCGCCTACGAGCAGTACTTC
CASSQDRGSAYEQYF
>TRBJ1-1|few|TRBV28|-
TGTGCCAGCAGTTTGGAGGGCCCGGGCTCTGAAGCTTTCTTT
CASSLEGPGSEAFF
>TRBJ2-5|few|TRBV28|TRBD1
TGTGCCAGCTGCGAGACAGGGGGCGGAGAGACCCAGCACTTC
CASCETGGGETQHF
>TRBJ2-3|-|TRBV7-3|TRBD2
TGTGCCAGCAGCTTAGTTCCTAGCGGGGCTTCTACAGATACGCAGTATTTT
CASSLVPSGASTDTQYF
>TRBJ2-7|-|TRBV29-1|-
TGCAGCGTTCAGCTGGGAATTTACGAGCAGTACTTC
CSVQLGIYEQYF
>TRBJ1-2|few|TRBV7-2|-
TGTGCCAGCAGCTTAGCGCTGGGGGATGTCGGTGGCTACACCTTC
CASSLALGDVGGYTF
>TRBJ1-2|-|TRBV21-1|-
TGTGCCAGCAGCGGTCCCAAGACAGGGTTAAGTGGCTACACCTTC
CASSGPKTGLSGYTF
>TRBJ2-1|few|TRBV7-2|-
TGTGCCAGCAGCGTAACCCGGGACCTAACGAGGGGTGAGCAGTTCTTC
CASSVTRDLTRGEQFF
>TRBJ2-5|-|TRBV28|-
TGTGCCAGCAGTGAAATGGACAGTTCACTCCAAGAGACCCAGTACTTC
CASSEMDSSLQETQYF
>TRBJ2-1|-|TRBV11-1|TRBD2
TGTGCCAGCAGCTTACCCCGACTAGCGGTTTACAATGAGCGGTTCTTC
CASSLPRLAVYNERFF
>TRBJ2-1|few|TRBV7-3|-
TGTGCCAGCAGCCCAGGCCCCCTAGAAGGTGAGCAGTTCTTC
CASSPGPLEGEQFF
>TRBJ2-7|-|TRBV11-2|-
TGTGCCAGCGGCTTAGTTGACAACCTCTACGAGCAGTACTTC
CASGLVDNLYEQYF
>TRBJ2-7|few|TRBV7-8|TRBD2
TGTGCCAGCAGCTTAAGCGGGAGGGGAAACTACGAGCAGTACTTC
CASSLSGRGNYEQYF
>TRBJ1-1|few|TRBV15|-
TGTGCCACCAGAGGCTCGAACACTGAAGCTTTCTTT
CATRGSNTEAFF
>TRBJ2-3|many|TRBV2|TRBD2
TGTGCCAGCGCCCTTGGAGCGGGAGCTTCAGATACGCAGTATTTT
CASALGAGASDTQYF
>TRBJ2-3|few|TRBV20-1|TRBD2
TGCAGTGCTAGAGATCTCGCGGGAGGGATCACAGATACGCAGTATTTT
CSARDLAGGITDTQYF
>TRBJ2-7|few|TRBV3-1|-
TGTGCCAGCAGCCCCTTGGGGAACGAGCAGTACTTC
CASSPLGNEQYF
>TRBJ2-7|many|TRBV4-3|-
TGCGCCAGCAGCCAAGAGTGGGGGGCCTCCTACGAGCAGTACTTC
CASSQEWGASYEQYF
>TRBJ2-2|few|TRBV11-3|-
TGTGCCAGCAGCCCTGGAGGGACTGTCACCGGGGAGCTGTTTTTT
CASSPGGTVTGELFF
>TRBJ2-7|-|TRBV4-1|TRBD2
TGCGCCAGCAGCCTGACTAGCTTTGTGGACGAGCAGTACTTC
CASSLTSFVDEQYF
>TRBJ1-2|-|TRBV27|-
TGTGCCAGCAGTTTACGGGGGATTGTAAATGGCTACACCTTC
CASSLRGIVNGYTF
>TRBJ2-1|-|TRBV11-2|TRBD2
TGTGCCAGCAGCTTAGGGAGGGTCGGGGGGGCGCATGAGCAGTTCTTC
CASSLGRVGGAHEQFF